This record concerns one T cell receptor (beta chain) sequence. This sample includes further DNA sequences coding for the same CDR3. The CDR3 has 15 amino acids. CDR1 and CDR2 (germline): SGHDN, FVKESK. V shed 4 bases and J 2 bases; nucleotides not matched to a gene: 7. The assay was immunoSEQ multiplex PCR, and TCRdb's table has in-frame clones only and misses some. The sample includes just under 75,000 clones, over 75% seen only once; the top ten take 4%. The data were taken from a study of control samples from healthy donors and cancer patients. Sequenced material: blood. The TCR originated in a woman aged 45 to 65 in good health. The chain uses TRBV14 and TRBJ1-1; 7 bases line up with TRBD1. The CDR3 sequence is CASSLRTGRNTEAFF. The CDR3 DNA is TGTGCCAGCAGCCTTCGGACAGGCCGCAACACTGAAGCTTTCTTT.